This T cell receptor beta chain was profiled in a study of control samples from healthy donors and cancer patients. TCRdb keeps only in-frame clones here, not all; method: immunoSEQ multiplex PCR. Of about 95,000 clones listed, just over 90% are singletons. The CDR3 is 12 amino acids. CDR1 SQVTM and CDR2 ANQGSEA come from the germline V gene. The V and J ends lost 3 bases and 3 bases respectively, with 8 bases between them. The V gene is TRBV29-1, the J gene TRBJ1-2; D gene unclear. The clonotype originates from a woman younger than 45 in good health. The specimen sequenced was blood. This CDR3 reads CSVEAAYYGYTF. In nucleotides, the CDR3 is TGCAGCGTTGAGGCAGCTTACTATGGCTACACCTTC.